This T cell receptor (beta chain) derives from a study of cytomegalovirus exposure and HLA in healthy donors. Turning to the study itself: Out of 150 million to 200 million T cells, an earlier analysis found over 100 million unique TCR beta sequences in total. Findings and caveats of the study: There was a cluster of highly shared sequence variants that was likely a sequencing artifact. In vitro data verified a few CMV-associated chains as specific for CMV antigens.

The PCR employed 60 Vbeta primers together with 13 Jbeta primers. Profiled with immunoSEQ multiplex PCR; TCRdb holds only in-frame clones, not every one. The sample is made up of about 210,000 clones, and the top ten hold over 0.75% of it. Germline V gene sequence: CDR1 MDHEN, CDR2 SYDVKM. This CDR3 comprises 16 residues. Trimming shortened V by 1 base and J by 1 base, and 13 bases separated the two germline ends. Comments on this clone: Its antigen is not known.

Whereas donors were nominally healthy upon sampling, unrecorded immune exposures were probable. The gene calls are TRBV28 and TRBJ1-1; tentative D call: TRBD1 (5 bases). The clonotype originates from a woman aged 25 to 45 in good health and CMV-seropositive. Sequenced: PBMCs. The CDR3 region has the DNA TGTGCCAGCAGTTTATTCGGGCGGGGCCGGAACACTGAAGCTTTCTTT. Its translation is CASSLFGRGRNTEAFF.